Each of the 21 T cell receptor beta chains below was sequenced from the same sample in a study of CD8 T cells in Susac syndrome. Reverse transcription of about 0.45 to 1 ug RNA was performed with random hexamers. TCRdb independently ran MiXCR on the immunoSEQ multiplex PCR reads; one entry per CDR3 protein. Here the sample spans about 150,000 distinct CDR3 sequences, nearly 97% being singletons. Specimen: CD8+ T cells from PBMCs. These receptors originate from a human donor with multiple sclerosis.

This chain connects TRBV15 to TRBJ2-7; D is uncertain. CDR1 and CDR2 (germline): LNHNV, YYDKDF (reference sequence). The length of the CDR3 is 14 residues. V was shortened by 0 bases and J by 5 bases, with 11 bases between the two germline ends. CDR3 DNA sequence: TGTGCCACCAGCAGAGATGAGAGTTGGGACGAGCAGTACTTC. Translation gives CATSRDESWDEQYF.

This chain links TRBV11-2 with TRBJ2-4, with 9 positions matching TRBD1. CDR1 and CDR2 (germline): SGHAT, FQNNGV. The CDR3 is 16 residues long. The ends lost 6 bases at V and 3 bases at J; junction bases unmatched: 9. CDR3 amino acids: CASRRPGQGGKNIQYF. The CDR3 nucleotides read TGTGCCAGCAGACGTCCGGGACAGGGCGGCAAAAACATTCAGTACTTC.

The J gene is TRBJ2-5, the V gene TRBV20-1; D is undetermined. CDR1 is DFQATT and CDR2 is SNEGSKA in the germline V gene (reference sequence). The CDR3 is 13 amino acids. Trimming shortened V by 1 base and J by 0 bases, and 6 bases separated the two germline ends. The CDR3 bases are TGCAGTGCTAGAGTCGTCTACCAAGAGACCCAGTACTTC. Its protein product is CSARVVYQETQYF.

The gene calls are TRBV11-2 and TRBJ2-5; the match to TRBD2 covers 12 bases. Germline V lookup: CDR1 SGHAT, CDR2 FQNNGV. With 1 base clipped from V and 7 bases from J, the junction kept 10 bases outside the gene matches. CDR3 length: 17 residues. In nucleotides, the CDR3 is TGTGCCAGCAGCTTAGGCCAACTAGCGGGGGGAGTTGGGACCCAGTACTTC. As protein: CASSLGQLAGGVGTQYF.

V usage is TRBV7-9 and J usage is TRBJ2-5; D gene ambiguous. The CDR3 length is 14 residues. V dropped 5 bases and J dropped 5 bases, with 15 bases sitting between them. The germline gives CDR1 SEHNR, CDR2 FQNEAQ (reference sequence). The CDR3, as DNA: TGTGCCAGCAGCCCATACAAGGCGAGGGAGACCCAGTACTTC. Protein sequence: CASSPYKARETQYF. Full variable domain (remainder filled in from reference TRBV7-9 and TRBJ2-5): DTGVSQNPRHKITKRGQNVTFRCDPISEHNRLYWYRQTLGQGPEFLTYFQNEAQLEKSRLLSDRFSAERPKGSFSTLEIQRTEQGDSAMYLCASSPYKARETQYFGPGTRLLVL.

This rearrangement joins TRBV12-3 or TRBV12-4 to TRBJ1-6; no clear D. This CDR3 comprises 13 residues. Trimming pared 5 bases from V and 6 bases from J, leaving 8 bases between. The CDR3 DNA follows: TGTGCCAGCAGTGGCGACGGTAATTCACCCCTCCACTTT. Amino acid sequence: CASSGDGNSPLHF.

This chain uses TRBV19 with TRBJ2-2; D gene unclear. Trimming pared 5 bases from V and 5 bases from J, leaving 6 bases between. Germline CDR1 reads LNHDA; CDR2 reads SQIVND (reference sequence). The CDR3 is 12 amino acids. CDR3 in amino acids: CASSEVTGELFF. CDR3 sequence (DNA): TGTGCCAGTAGTGAGGTTACCGGGGAGCTGTTTTTT.

The rearrangement joins TRBV20-1 to TRBJ2-7; 7 bases are shared with TRBD1. With 3 bases clipped from V and 2 bases from J, the junction kept 7 bases outside the gene matches. The CDR3 is 14 amino acids. Germline V gene sequence: CDR1 DFQATT, CDR2 SNEGSKA (reference sequence). The CDR3 DNA sequence: TGCAGTGCTAGTCCGGACAGGACGACCTACGAGCAGTACTTC. This sequence encodes CSASPDRTTYEQYF.

The V and J genes are TRBV30 and TRBJ2-2; a weak D match, TRBD2 (5 bases). The CDR3 consists of 13 residues. Germline CDR1 GTSNPN, CDR2 SVGIG (reference sequence). Trimming shortened V by 6 bases and J by 7 bases, and 15 bases separated the two germline ends. The chain's CDR3 is CACLSAGDGELFF. In DNA form, the CDR3 reads TGTGCCTGTCTTTCTGCCGGGGACGGGGAGCTGTTTTTT.

The chain is built from TRBV29-1 and TRBJ1-1; no clear D gene. The ends were cut back, 7 bases at V and 1 base at J, with 10 bases in the middle. CDR1 and CDR2 from the germline V gene are SQVTM and ANQGSEA. CDR3 size: 12 residues. In nucleotides, the CDR3 is TGCAGCGCTACAGTCCAGAACACTGAAGCTTTCTTT. As protein: CSATVQNTEAFF.

The chain employs TRBV29-1 and TRBJ1-4; D unclear. Trimming left V 2 bases short and J 13 bases short, with 14 bases between. CDR1 is SQVTM, CDR2 ANQGSEA, per germline. CDR3 length: 12 residues. Here the CDR3 reads CSVESGVRGLFF. The CDR3 DNA follows: TGCAGCGTTGAAAGCGGGGTACGGGGACTGTTTTTT.

Note on this clonotype: No conserved phenylalanine or tryptophan ends this CDR3, so it is likely a read error. This chain uses TRBV27 with TRBJ1-6, with 7 bases aligning to TRBD1. V dropped 2 bases and J dropped 7; count of bases not matched to a gene: 2. The CDR3 has 14 residues. In germline, CDR1 is MNHEY, CDR2 SMNVEV (reference sequence). CDR3: CASSLGGGNSPLHS. In nucleotides, the CDR3 is TGTGCCAGCAGTTTAGGAGGGGGCAATTCACCCCTCCACTCT.

This clonotype occurred once. The V call is TRBV9, the J call TRBJ2-1, with D possibly matching TRBD1 (6 bases). This CDR3 comprises 14 residues. CDR1 and CDR2 from the germline V gene are SGDLS and YYNGEE. V lost 4 bases and J lost 13, with 21 bases in between. CDR3 sequence (DNA): TGTGCCAGCAGCCCAGGGGACCTTCCGCTCCCCCAGTTCTTC. It translates to CASSPGDLPLPQFF.

V gene TRBV20-1 combines with J gene TRBJ1-6; the D is unclear. V lost 1 base and J lost 7, with 5 bases in between. Germline V gene data show CDR1 as DFQATT and CDR2 as SNEGSKA (reference sequence). The CDR3 is 12 amino acids. CDR3 sequence: CSARVGNSPLHF. The CDR3 DNA follows: TGCAGTGCTAGAGTCGGGAATTCACCCCTCCACTTT.

The genes are TRBV29-1 and TRBJ2-7; no clear D. Trimming took off 3 bases at V and 0 bases at J, with 9 bases between the two ends. CDR3 length equals 13 residues. Germline loops: CDR1 SQVTM, CDR2 ANQGSEA. This chain's CDR3 is CSVDHGVSYEQYF. The CDR3 DNA reads TGCAGCGTTGACCACGGCGTCTCCTACGAGCAGTACTTC.

The CDR3 nucleotides are TGTGCCAGCAGTTTATCGGGGGGGCAGGACACTGAAGCTTTCTTT. As protein: CASSLSGGQDTEAFF. This chain uses TRBV27 with TRBJ1-1; possible D gene TRBD1, 6 bases. Trimming left V 0 bases short and J 3 bases short, with 11 bases between. Germline V CDR1 and CDR2: MNHEY, SMNVEV (reference sequence). This CDR3 has 15 residues.

J is TRBJ1-1 and V is TRBV5-1; D remains ambiguous. The length of the CDR3 is 13 residues. The germline gives CDR1 SGHRS, CDR2 YFSETQ. The V gene lost 4 bases and the J gene lost 4 bases, with 11 bases spanning the gap. CDR3 sequence: CASSLNLGTEAFF. The CDR3 DNA reads as TGCGCCAGCAGCCTTAACCTTGGCACTGAAGCTTTCTTT.

The J gene is TRBJ2-5, the V gene TRBV7-9; D remains ambiguous. Germline CDR1 SEHNR, CDR2 FQNEAQ (reference sequence). The CDR3 has 13 amino acids. The V end was cut by 1 base, the J end by 5 bases, with 8 bases between. DNA for the CDR3: TGTGCCAGCAGCTTAGAAGGTCCGGAGACCCAGTACTTC. Amino acid sequence: CASSLEGPETQYF.

The rearrangement uses TRBV7-9 and TRBJ1-2; D remains unclear. There are 13 residues in the CDR3. From germline, CDR1 is SEHNR and CDR2 FQNEAQ (reference sequence). With 1 base removed from V and 2 bases from J, the gap between germline ends came to 5 bases. The CDR3 sequence is CASSLDSNYGYTF. The CDR3 bases are TGTGCCAGCAGCTTAGATTCGAACTATGGCTACACCTTC.

This clonotype has a single count. The rearrangement links TRBV20-1 to TRBJ2-1; D remains ambiguous. This CDR3 is 13 amino acids long. Trimming left V 4 bases short and J 0 bases short, with 7 bases between. The germline V gene has CDR1 DFQATT and CDR2 SNEGSKA (reference sequence). The CDR3 protein is CSAMYSSYNEQFF. The CDR3 nucleotides are TGCAGTGCTATGTACAGCTCCTACAATGAGCAGTTCTTC.

This chain connects TRBV7-9 to TRBJ2-3, with unresolved D. CDR3 length: 10 residues. Germline loops: CDR1 SEHNR, CDR2 FQNEAQ (reference sequence). The V end lost 10 bases, the J end lost 6 bases, and 8 bases lay between the germline ends. This CDR3 reads CAIWTDTQYF. CDR3 in DNA: TGTGCCATATGGACGGATACGCAGTATTTT.